Listed below are T cell receptor beta chains from one sample, sequenced in a study of T cell repertoires in cytomegalovirus infection. TCRdb re-called the reads through MiXCR, storing one row per CDR3 protein. The table shows some 800,000 distinct CDR3 sequences, with 25% to 30% occurring only once. Their target antigens are unknown. This specimen was cultured CD8+ T cells from PBMCs, taken from culture after CMV antigen stimulation. The source is a human donor in good health (CMV status not recorded). Some clones in this sample may be carry-over from other donors' samples. Both conserved end residues are part of each CDR3. D genes are given only for firm matches. Clone size is given for some rows only: seen once, a few or many times, or a class if the clone is expanded.

j_call: TRBJ1-1; d_call: .; clone_size: .; v_call: TRBV6-2/TRBV6-3; cdr3_nt: TGTGCCAGCAGTTTCCCGGTGAAGGGGATTTTAGCTGAAGCTTTCTTT; cdr3_aa: CASSFPVKGILAEAFF
j_call: TRBJ2-7; d_call: TRBD1; clone_size: .; v_call: TRBV7-9; cdr3_nt: TGTGCCAGCAGCTCGCCCGTGGGGACAGAATTTTCCTACGAGCAGTACTTC; cdr3_aa: CASSSPVGTEFSYEQYF
j_call: TRBJ2-1; d_call: TRBD2; clone_size: .; v_call: TRBV27; cdr3_nt: TGTGCCAGCAGTCCTCAGCGGGGGGGCAAGGATGAGCAGTTCTTC; cdr3_aa: CASSPQRGGKDEQFF
j_call: TRBJ2-7; d_call: .; clone_size: .; v_call: TRBV7-9; cdr3_nt: TGTGCCAGCAGCCAAGGGGCAGGGAGAAACTACGAGCAGTACTTC; cdr3_aa: CASSQGAGRNYEQYF
j_call: TRBJ2-1; d_call: .; clone_size: few; v_call: TRBV2; cdr3_nt: TGTGCCAGCATGGGACGGTACAATGAGCAGTTCTTC; cdr3_aa: CASMGRYNEQFF
j_call: TRBJ1-6; d_call: TRBD1; clone_size: few; v_call: TRBV28; cdr3_nt: TGTGCCAGCAGTTCCCCGACAGGGAGCTCCTATAATTCACCCCTCCACTTT; cdr3_aa: CASSSPTGSSYNSPLHF
j_call: TRBJ1-6; d_call: .; clone_size: .; v_call: TRBV3-1; cdr3_nt: TGTGCCAGCAGCCAAGATCTATGGGGTCGTAATTCACCCCTCCACTTT; cdr3_aa: CASSQDLWGRNSPLHF
j_call: TRBJ2-1; d_call: .; clone_size: .; v_call: TRBV10-3; cdr3_nt: TGTGCCATCAGTGAATACAGTTACAATGAGCAGTTCTTC; cdr3_aa: CAISEYSYNEQFF
j_call: TRBJ1-2; d_call: TRBD1; clone_size: .; v_call: TRBV6-2/TRBV6-3; cdr3_nt: TGTGCCAGCAGTTACCATCCCGGGACAGGGGCCACTAACTATGGCTACACCTTC; cdr3_aa: CASSYHPGTGATNYGYTF
j_call: TRBJ2-1; d_call: .; clone_size: .; v_call: TRBV12-3/TRBV12-4; cdr3_nt: TGTGCCAGCAGTTTTCCAGGGCAAGAGCAGTTCTTC; cdr3_aa: CASSFPGQEQFF
j_call: TRBJ2-1; d_call: .; clone_size: .; v_call: TRBV3-1; cdr3_nt: TGTGCCAGCAGCCGAGGGGCGGCTCCTAATGAGCAGTTCTTC; cdr3_aa: CASSRGAAPNEQFF
j_call: TRBJ2-5; d_call: TRBD1; clone_size: .; v_call: TRBV7-3; cdr3_nt: TGTGCCAGCAGCTTTTTAGGGGGCGAGGAGACCCAGTACTTC; cdr3_aa: CASSFLGGEETQYF
j_call: TRBJ2-1; d_call: TRBD2; clone_size: .; v_call: TRBV2; cdr3_nt: TGTGCCAGCAGCTGGGAAGCGGGGGGGATAGGAGCCTACAATGAGCAGTTCTTC; cdr3_aa: CASSWEAGGIGAYNEQFF
j_call: TRBJ2-1; d_call: TRBD2; clone_size: few; v_call: TRBV25-1; cdr3_nt: TGTGCCAGCAGTGATATAAGGCTAGCGGGGGTGAATGAGCAGTTCTTC; cdr3_aa: CASSDIRLAGVNEQFF
j_call: TRBJ2-3; d_call: TRBD1; clone_size: once; v_call: TRBV12-3/TRBV12-4; cdr3_nt: TGCGTCAGCAGTTCTGAGGGGGCCGATACGCAGTATTTT; cdr3_aa: CVSSSEGADTQYF
j_call: TRBJ1-1; d_call: .; clone_size: few; v_call: TRBV12-3/TRBV12-4; cdr3_nt: TGTGCCAGCAGTTTAGCGCTAAGAGGGATTAACACTGAAGCTTTCTTT; cdr3_aa: CASSLALRGINTEAFF
j_call: TRBJ1-3; d_call: .; clone_size: few; v_call: TRBV29-1; cdr3_nt: TGCAGCGTTGCAGGGACTGGAAACACCATATATTTT; cdr3_aa: CSVAGTGNTIYF
j_call: TRBJ1-1; d_call: .; clone_size: .; v_call: TRBV6-1; cdr3_nt: TGTGCCAGCAGTGATAGCGGGGCGGCCCTGAACACTGAAGCTTTCTTT; cdr3_aa: CASSDSGAALNTEAFF
j_call: TRBJ2-5; d_call: .; clone_size: .; v_call: TRBV7-6; cdr3_nt: TGTGCCAGCAGCTTCCCCTCTAGCAGAGAGACCCAGTACTTC; cdr3_aa: CASSFPSSRETQYF
j_call: TRBJ1-1; d_call: TRBD1; clone_size: .; v_call: TRBV7-3; cdr3_nt: TGTGCCAGCAGCTCGGACAGGGGGATGAACACTGAAGCTTTCTTT; cdr3_aa: CASSSDRGMNTEAFF
j_call: TRBJ2-3; d_call: .; clone_size: .; v_call: TRBV2; cdr3_nt: TGTGCCAGCAGGGAGGACACTCTAGATACGCAGTATTTT; cdr3_aa: CASREDTLDTQYF
j_call: TRBJ2-1; d_call: .; clone_size: .; v_call: TRBV5-1; cdr3_nt: TGCGCCAGCAGCTTGGCCGGCTATCTCAATGAGCAGTTCTTC; cdr3_aa: CASSLAGYLNEQFF
j_call: TRBJ2-1; d_call: .; clone_size: .; v_call: TRBV12-3/TRBV12-4; cdr3_nt: TGTGCCAGCAGTTTAAAGCGTTTCTACAATGAGCAGTTCTTC; cdr3_aa: CASSLKRFYNEQFF
j_call: TRBJ1-5; d_call: .; clone_size: many; v_call: TRBV6-1; cdr3_nt: TGTGCCAGCAGTGAAAATCCCTTGGTTCAGCCCCAGCATTTT; cdr3_aa: CASSENPLVQPQHF
j_call: TRBJ2-5; d_call: .; clone_size: few; v_call: TRBV12-3/TRBV12-4; cdr3_nt: TGTGCCAGCAGTTTTAGGTTAGAGACCCAGTACTTC; cdr3_aa: CASSFRLETQYF
j_call: TRBJ2-2; d_call: TRBD2; clone_size: .; v_call: TRBV24-1; cdr3_nt: TGTGCCACCAGTGATCATCGCGGGGGGCGAAGCACCGGGGAGCTGTTTTTT; cdr3_aa: CATSDHRGGRSTGELFF
j_call: TRBJ1-6; d_call: TRBD1; clone_size: .; v_call: TRBV7-8; cdr3_nt: TGTGCCAGCAGCGAACACAGGGGCAGCTCCTATAATTCACCCCTCCACTTT; cdr3_aa: CASSEHRGSSYNSPLHF
j_call: TRBJ1-5; d_call: TRBD1; clone_size: .; v_call: TRBV12-3/TRBV12-4; cdr3_nt: TGTGCCAGCAGTTTTTGGGGGACAGGGGAAATCCAGCCCCAGCATTTT; cdr3_aa: CASSFWGTGEIQPQHF
j_call: TRBJ2-5; d_call: TRBD2; clone_size: .; v_call: TRBV7-2; cdr3_nt: TGTGCCAGCAGCCAGACTAGCGGGGGGACCTGGGAGACCCAGTACTTC; cdr3_aa: CASSQTSGGTWETQYF
j_call: TRBJ1-4; d_call: TRBD1; clone_size: few; v_call: TRBV7-6; cdr3_nt: TGTGCCAGCAGCTTAGAGTTGACAGGGTATGAAAAACTGTTTTTT; cdr3_aa: CASSLELTGYEKLFF
j_call: TRBJ2-2; d_call: .; clone_size: .; v_call: TRBV12-3/TRBV12-4; cdr3_nt: TGTGCCAGCACCACCGACCGGGGAATGAACACCGGGGAGCTGTTTTTT; cdr3_aa: CASTTDRGMNTGELFF
j_call: TRBJ1-5; d_call: .; clone_size: few; v_call: TRBV7-8; cdr3_nt: TGTGCCAGCAGCTGGGAGAGGGGGAAGAATCAGCCCCAGCATTTT; cdr3_aa: CASSWERGKNQPQHF
j_call: TRBJ1-5; d_call: .; clone_size: .; v_call: TRBV24-1; cdr3_nt: TGTGCCACCAGTGCAGGACTCAACAATCAGCCCCAGCATTTT; cdr3_aa: CATSAGLNNQPQHF
j_call: TRBJ1-2; d_call: .; clone_size: .; v_call: TRBV25-1; cdr3_nt: TGTGCCAGCAGTGAACTAGGGGTTAGAGGCTACACCTTC; cdr3_aa: CASSELGVRGYTF
j_call: TRBJ2-1; d_call: .; clone_size: .; v_call: TRBV27; cdr3_nt: TGTGCCAGCAGTCTCCTGGGGGGCCAGCAGTTCTTC; cdr3_aa: CASSLLGGQQFF
j_call: TRBJ1-1; d_call: .; clone_size: few; v_call: TRBV20-1; cdr3_nt: TGCAGTGCTCCCGCGGACGGGTTGAACACTGAAGCTTTCTTT; cdr3_aa: CSAPADGLNTEAFF
j_call: TRBJ1-4; d_call: .; clone_size: few; v_call: TRBV6-6; cdr3_nt: TGTGCCAGCAGGAAGACTCGACAGCCTAATGAAAAACTGTTTTTT; cdr3_aa: CASRKTRQPNEKLFF
j_call: TRBJ1-1; d_call: .; clone_size: .; v_call: TRBV7-9; cdr3_nt: TGTGCCAGCAGCTTAGCGGTGCGCCTGCGACGGACGGATGAAGCTTTCTTT; cdr3_aa: CASSLAVRLRRTDEAFF
j_call: TRBJ2-3; d_call: TRBD2; clone_size: .; v_call: TRBV4-1; cdr3_nt: TGCGCCAGCAGCCAGGGGGGGTACTTAGGGGATACGCAGTATTTT; cdr3_aa: CASSQGGYLGDTQYF
j_call: TRBJ2-1; d_call: .; clone_size: many; v_call: TRBV7-2; cdr3_nt: TGTGCCAGCAGCTTAGTGAGGGTTGCCCCCTACAATGAGCAGTTCTTC; cdr3_aa: CASSLVRVAPYNEQFF
j_call: TRBJ2-3; d_call: TRBD2; clone_size: many; v_call: TRBV12-3/TRBV12-4; cdr3_nt: TGTGCCAGCAGTTCTCTAGCGGGTAACACAAAGAGCACAGATACGCAGTATTTT; cdr3_aa: CASSSLAGNTKSTDTQYF
j_call: TRBJ2-2; d_call: TRBD2; clone_size: many; v_call: TRBV7-9; cdr3_nt: TGTGCCAGCACCAAAAAGGACCGAGAGACTAGCGGAATCACCGGGGAGCTGTTTTTT; cdr3_aa: CASTKKDRETSGITGELFF
j_call: TRBJ2-1; d_call: TRBD1; clone_size: few; v_call: TRBV12-3/TRBV12-4; cdr3_nt: TGTGCCAGCAGCAAACGGACAGGGGCCCCTAACTACAATGAGCAGTTCTTC; cdr3_aa: CASSKRTGAPNYNEQFF
j_call: TRBJ2-3; d_call: .; clone_size: few; v_call: TRBV2; cdr3_nt: TGTGCCAGCAGTGAAGAGGGCCGAGGAGATACGCAGTATTTT; cdr3_aa: CASSEEGRGDTQYF
j_call: TRBJ2-2; d_call: .; clone_size: .; v_call: TRBV23-1; cdr3_nt: TGCGCCAGCAGTCCCCCATTCTCCATCAACACCGGGGAGCTGTTTTTT; cdr3_aa: CASSPPFSINTGELFF
j_call: TRBJ1-2; d_call: .; clone_size: .; v_call: TRBV4-1; cdr3_nt: TGCGCCAGCAGCCAAGAGTCGGCGGATGGCTACACCTTC; cdr3_aa: CASSQESADGYTF
j_call: TRBJ2-1; d_call: TRBD2; clone_size: many; v_call: TRBV18; cdr3_nt: TGTGCCAGCTCACCACCGGGAGGGGCCCCTAGGTACAATGAGCAGTTCTTC; cdr3_aa: CASSPPGGAPRYNEQFF
j_call: TRBJ1-4; d_call: .; clone_size: .; v_call: TRBV27; cdr3_nt: TGTGCCAGCAGTACCACTCAGAACAAGGAAAAACTGTTTTTT; cdr3_aa: CASSTTQNKEKLFF
j_call: TRBJ2-1; d_call: .; clone_size: many; v_call: TRBV4-1; cdr3_nt: TGCGCCAGCAGCCCCACACGATCGGATGAGCAGTTCTTC; cdr3_aa: CASSPTRSDEQFF
j_call: TRBJ2-7; d_call: .; clone_size: few; v_call: TRBV5-6; cdr3_nt: TGTGCCAGCAGCTTGATGGACCACGAGCAGTACTTC; cdr3_aa: CASSLMDHEQYF
j_call: TRBJ2-2; d_call: .; clone_size: .; v_call: TRBV4-1; cdr3_nt: TGCGCCAGCAGCCAAGTGCAGGCCGGGGAGCTGTTTTTT; cdr3_aa: CASSQVQAGELFF
j_call: TRBJ2-3; d_call: .; clone_size: .; v_call: TRBV5-5; cdr3_nt: TGTGCCAGCAGCTTGGGTCCTCTCGGCTTGGATACGCAGTATTTT; cdr3_aa: CASSLGPLGLDTQYF
j_call: TRBJ2-5; d_call: .; clone_size: .; v_call: TRBV28; cdr3_nt: TGTGCCAGCAGTCCTCGGCAGGGGAGGACCAAAGAGACCCAGTACTTC; cdr3_aa: CASSPRQGRTKETQYF
j_call: TRBJ2-3; d_call: .; clone_size: many; v_call: TRBV7-6; cdr3_nt: TGTGCCAGCAGCATCCTAGCGACCAGCACAGATACGCAGTATTTT; cdr3_aa: CASSILATSTDTQYF
j_call: TRBJ1-5; d_call: .; clone_size: .; v_call: TRBV24-1; cdr3_nt: TGTGCCACCAGTGAAAAGGATAGCAATCAGCCCCAGCATTTT; cdr3_aa: CATSEKDSNQPQHF